The next 6 T cell receptor beta chains were all read from a single sample in a study of tumor and adjacent non-tumor tissue in lung cancer. No cell sorting was done before RNA was extracted from the tissue. Three rounds of nested PCR, following a modified ARM-PCR protocol, produced the TCRbeta library. TCRdb redid the calling of the multiplex PCR reads with MiXCR, one entry per CDR3 protein. The sample has around 99,000 distinct CDR3 sequences; 60% to 80% are singletons. Sequences were obtained from lung tumor tissue. The receptor source for this set is a woman in her sixties or seventies with non-small cell lung cancer.

The chain recombines TRBV11-2 with TRBJ2-1; D gene unclear. The CDR3 spans 13 residues. Trimming left V 6 bases short and J 5 bases short, with 11 bases between. Germline CDR1 reads SGHAT; CDR2 reads FQNNGV. The CDR3 here is CASSYTENNEQFF. In nucleotides, the CDR3 is TGTGCCAGCAGTTATACAGAGAACAATGAGCAGTTCTTC.

As for this clonotype: A much larger clonotype is one base distant, so this may be a read error. V and J are TRBV5-4 and TRBJ1-1; D call uncertain. From germline, CDR1 is SGHNT and CDR2 YYREEE (reference sequence). The CDR3 runs to 14 residues. Trimming left V 4 bases short and J 0 bases short, with 10 bases between. CDR3 amino acids: CASSLGTMNTEAFF. CDR3 DNA sequence: TGTGCCAGCAGCCTCGGCACAATGAACACTGAAGCTTTCTTT.

For this clonotype: The germline gene is not matched at one end of the junction; a read error may be the cause. This chain joins TRBV11-3 and TRBJ2-1; D tentatively reads TRBD1 or TRBD2 (5 bases each). The CDR3 spans 13 residues. In germline, CDR1 is SGHNT, CDR2 YENEEA. CDR3 DNA sequence: TGTGCCAGCAGTTTAGTGGGGCAGAGGGATGCGTTCTTT. It translates to CASSLVGQRDAFF.

As concerns this clonotype: A much more abundant neighbour one base away suggests this may be a read error. The final CDR3 position lacks the conserved phenylalanine or tryptophan, pointing to a likely read error. The chain links TRBV6-1 to TRBJ1-5; D is possibly TRBD1 (6 bases). Germline V gene lookup returns CDR1 MNHNS and CDR2 SASEGT. The CDR3 is 15 residues long. V dropped 3 bases and J dropped 5 bases, with 14 bases sitting between them. The CDR3 bases are TGTGCCAGCAGTGAGGGACATACCAGTGATCAGCCCCAGCATTAT. Translating it yields CASSEGHTSDQPQHY.

A remark on this clonotype: At one end the junction does not follow the germline gene, possibly because of a read error. The V call is TRBV7-9, the J call TRBJ2-7; D remains ambiguous. CDR1 SEHNR and CDR2 FQNEAQ come from the germline V gene (reference sequence). The CDR3 runs to 14 residues. In DNA form, the CDR3 reads TGTGCCAGCAGTTTTAGCTCCGTAACCTATGAGCAGTACTTC. This translates into CASSFSSVTYEQYF.

This rearrangement joins TRBV9 to TRBJ2-1, with TRBD1 as a possible D gene (6 bases). The CDR3 is made up of 16 amino acids. From germline, CDR1 is SGDLS and CDR2 YYNGEE. V lost 0 bases, J lost 2 bases, and 12 bases lay in between. The CDR3 nucleotides read TGTGCCAGCAGCGTAGGAGGACAGACACCCTACAATGAGCAGTTCTTC. Protein: CASSVGGQTPYNEQFF.